Presented here are 16 T cell receptor beta chains from one specimen sequenced in a study of T cells in localized non-small cell lung cancer. TCRdb's table, derived via immunoSEQ multiplex PCR, lists solely in-frame clones and lacks some. This table has 28,000 or so clones, approximately 90% appearing once. The starting material was peripheral blood, obtained before any cancer treatment. Receptors originate from a female donor aged 60 or older with stage II squamous cell lung carcinoma.

The J gene is TRBJ2-3, the V gene TRBV5-1; 8 bases match TRBD2. There are 15 residues in the CDR3. V trimming: 0 bases; J trimming: 1 base; junction bases outside the gene matches: 1. Germline assignment: CDR1 SGHRS and CDR2 YFSETQ. This CDR3 is CASSLGREGTDTQYF. CDR3 coding DNA: TGCGCCAGCAGCTTGGGGCGGGAGGGCACAGATACGCAGTATTTT.

The rearrangement links TRBV7-6 to TRBJ1-1; 9 bases line up with TRBD1. V shed 5 bases, J shed 2 bases, and the junction held 12 bases outside the gene matches. Germline CDR1 SGHVS, CDR2 FNYEAQ. The CDR3 consists of 17 residues. CDR3: CASSQVPWTGENTEAFF. The DNA of the CDR3 is TGTGCCAGCAGCCAGGTCCCCTGGACAGGGGAAAACACTGAAGCTTTCTTT.

This sequence joins TRBV5-1 and TRBJ1-2, with TRBD1 matching over 10 bases. Losses at the gene ends were 4 bases for V and 6 bases for J; bases not matched to a gene: 6. This CDR3 contains 14 residues. Germline V CDR1 and CDR2: SGHRS, YFSETQ. The CDR3 loop reads CASSRDRGTDGYTF. CDR3 bases: TGCGCCAGCAGCCGGGACAGGGGCACCGATGGCTACACCTTC. The full variable domain, in which reference TRBV5-1 and TRBJ1-2 provide the parts outside the CDR3, is KAGVTQTPRYLIKTRGQQVTLSCSPISGHRSVSWYQQTPGQGLQFLFEYFSETQRNKGNFPGRFSGRQFSNSRSEMNVSTLELGDSALYLCASSRDRGTDGYTFGSGTRLTVV.

This rearrangement joins TRBV5-5 to TRBJ2-1; D not certain. The CDR3 has 14 amino acids. Germline V gene sequence: CDR1 SGHKS, CDR2 YYEKEE (reference sequence). The germline V and J ends were trimmed by 0 bases and 1 base, with 5 bases remaining between them. The CDR3 sequence: CASSLDLSYNEQFF. CDR3 nucleotide sequence: TGTGCCAGCAGCTTGGACTTATCCTACAATGAGCAGTTCTTC.

V is TRBV6-6 and J is TRBJ1-5; no clear D gene. Trimming took 7 bases from V and 2 from J, leaving 12 bases between them. The CDR3 spans 14 residues. Germline V gene lookup returns CDR1 MNHNY and CDR2 SVGAGI (reference sequence). The CDR3 DNA reads as TGTGCCAGCACGGGAGGCTACGGCAATCAGCCCCAGCATTTT. This encodes CASTGGYGNQPQHF.

The gene calls are TRBV10-3 and TRBJ2-1; 14 nucleotides match TRBD2. This CDR3 has 15 amino acids. Germline-derived CDR1 and CDR2 are ENHRY and SYGVKD. Trimming took 9 bases from V and 4 from J; bases not matched to a gene: 5. The CDR3 is CAIRTSGGKYNEQFF. The CDR3 nucleotides read TGTGCCATTCGGACTAGCGGGGGGAAGTACAATGAGCAGTTCTTC.

The chain employs TRBV4-1 and TRBJ2-7; 8 positions agree with TRBD2. The germline CDR1 and CDR2 sequences are MGHRA and YSYEKL. The CDR3 covers 16 residues. With 2 bases clipped from V and 3 bases from J, the junction kept 9 bases outside the gene matches. CDR3 protein: CASSQTAGTRNYEQYF. The CDR3 coding sequence is TGCGCCAGCAGCCAAACTGCCGGGACTAGGAACTACGAGCAGTACTTC.

This sequence joins TRBV7-2 and TRBJ1-2; 8 nucleotides match TRBD1. V lost 5 bases, J lost 6 bases, and 5 bases stayed unmatched. The CDR3 spans 13 residues. Germline V CDR1 and CDR2: SGHTA, FQGNSA. The CDR3 region is CASSTTGVHGYTF. DNA for the CDR3: TGTGCCAGCAGCACGACAGGGGTGCATGGCTACACCTTC.

V usage is TRBV30 and J usage is TRBJ2-2, with 7 bases that match TRBD1. Germline values: CDR1 GTSNPN, CDR2 SVGIG (reference sequence). This CDR3 comprises 15 residues. Trimming took 3 bases from V and 3 from J; bases not matched to a gene: 7. The CDR3 DNA follows: TGTGCCTGGAGGGCAGGGGGAAGTCACACCGGGGAGCTGTTTTTT. It yields the protein CAWRAGGSHTGELFF.

V is TRBV9 and J is TRBJ2-2, with 8 bases aligning to TRBD2. This CDR3 has 14 residues. J lost 5 bases, V lost 6 bases, and 6 bases had no gene match. Germline CDR1 and CDR2: SGDLS and YYNGEE. The CDR3 here is CASNSGIVTGELFF. In DNA, the CDR3 is TGTGCCAGCAATAGCGGGATAGTAACCGGGGAGCTGTTTTTT.

This chain links TRBV5-1 with TRBJ2-5; 12 bases fit TRBD2. The CDR3 consists of 15 residues. The trim removed 4 bases at V and 4 bases at J, leaving 5 bases unmatched. The germline V gene encodes CDR1 SGHRS and CDR2 YFSETQ. Here the CDR3 DNA reads TGCGCCAGCAGCCCCGGGACTAGCGGGCTAGAGACCCAGTACTTC. Translating it yields CASSPGTSGLETQYF.

The gene calls are TRBV18 and TRBJ2-5; 7 positions match TRBD2. V dropped 3 bases and J dropped 3; count of bases not matched to a gene: 7. Germline V gene data show CDR1 as KGHSH and CDR2 as LQKENI. CDR3 size: 15 residues. The CDR3: CASSPGLRGEETQYF. The CDR3 coding sequence is TGTGCCAGCTCACCTGGGCTCCGGGGGGAAGAGACCCAGTACTTC.

The chain recombines TRBV12-5 with TRBJ1-2; D ambiguous. The CDR3 loop spans 15 amino acids. V lost 4 bases to trimming and J lost 4 bases, with 16 bases between them. Germline V gene sequence: CDR1 LGHNT, CDR2 FRNRAP. The CDR3 coding sequence is TGTGCTAGTGGTTCGATGGACGGAGTCCCCTATGGCTACACCTTC. Protein sequence: CASGSMDGVPYGYTF.

J is TRBJ1-2 and V is TRBV5-4; TRBD1 aligns across 7 bases. Germline CDR1 is SGHNT and CDR2 is YYREEE (reference sequence). The CDR3 is made up of 13 amino acids. Germline trimming cut 5 bases from V and 2 bases from J; bases unmatched to any gene: 3. The CDR3 nucleotides read TGTGCCAGCAGAACGACAGGGAACTATGGCTACACCTTC. It specifies CASRTTGNYGYTF.

The rearrangement joins TRBV11-2 to TRBJ2-7; TRBD2 matches at 7 bases. The junction had 13 bases not matched to a gene; V was cut back by 1 base and J by 1 base. Germline CDR1 and CDR2: SGHAT and FQNNGV. The CDR3 loop spans 18 amino acids. Here the CDR3 reads CASSLGSRKASGSYEQYF. CDR3 in DNA: TGTGCCAGCAGCTTAGGGTCACGCAAGGCTAGCGGATCCTACGAGCAGTACTTC.

The chain employs TRBV30 and TRBJ1-2; D is undetermined. CDR1 is GTSNPN and CDR2 is SVGIG in the germline V gene (reference sequence). Trimming shortened V by 8 bases and J by 7 bases, and 20 bases separated the two germline ends. The CDR3 length is 13 residues. CDR3 in DNA: TGTGCCGCCCAACAAAAAACAGCGGGTGGCTACACCTTC. This codes for CAAQQKTAGGYTF.